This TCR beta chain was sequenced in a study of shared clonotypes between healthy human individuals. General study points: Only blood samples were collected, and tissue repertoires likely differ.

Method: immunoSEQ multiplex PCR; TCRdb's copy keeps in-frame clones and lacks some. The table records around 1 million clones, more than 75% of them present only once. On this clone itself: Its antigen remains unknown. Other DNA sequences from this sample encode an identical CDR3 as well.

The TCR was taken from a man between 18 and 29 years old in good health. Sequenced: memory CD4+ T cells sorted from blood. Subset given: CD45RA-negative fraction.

CDR3: CASSLDRNQPQHF. The DNA of the CDR3 is TGTGCCAGCAGCTTGGATCGCAATCAGCCCCAGCATTTT. The chain is built from TRBV11-2 and TRBJ1-5; D gene unclear. V lost 3 bases and J lost 2, with 5 bases in between. The CDR3 covers 13 residues. Germline loops: CDR1 SGHAT, CDR2 FQNNGV.